The source of this T cell receptor (beta chain) is a study of cytomegalovirus exposure and HLA in healthy donors. Study results and caveats: Being productive about 87% or about 30% of the time was typical of most TCR beta V segments in an earlier analysis. Reportedly, TCR beta sequences accurately predicted HLA-A and HLA-B alleles in most subjects.

PCR involved 60 Vbeta and 13 Jbeta primers. Using immunoSEQ multiplex PCR, the repertoire was profiled, and TCRdb retains in-frame clones only, with some absent. The sample carries approximately 170,000 clones, 78% recorded once. The CDR3 extends over 13 amino acids. CDR1 SQVTM and CDR2 ANQGSEA come from the germline V gene. The V and J ends lost 7 bases and 0 bases respectively, with 12 bases between them. Despite likely unrecorded immune exposures, the donors were nominally healthy at the time of sampling. For this clone: What it binds is not known.

Sample: PBMCs. This chain uses TRBV29-1 with TRBJ1-2, with D tentatively TRBD1 (5 bases). This clonotype originated in a woman in her 40s in good health and CMV-seropositive. The CDR3 coding sequence is TGCAGCGCATCCAGGGACTCTAACTATGGCTACACCTTC. Protein sequence: CSASRDSNYGYTF.